This entry lists 9 T cell receptor beta chains sequenced from one sample in a study of CD8+CD57+ T cells in acquired aplastic anemia listed by TCRdb under 2018. The instrument given in TCRdb is Illumina HiSeq 2000. Genomic DNA was used as template for profiling of TCR beta VDJ combinations and CDR3 sequences. TCRdb trimmed the raw reads at Q25, called clones with MiXCR and kept productive beta chains. CDR3 protein sequences are deduplicated, and each keeps its most common genes and DNA. For this sample the table gives 150,000 to 200,000 distinct CDR3 sequences, of which around 50% were detected only once. The ten top clones hold about 3% of the sample. Patients chosen for sequencing had shown expansion of CD8+CD57+ cells by flow cytometry. The sequencing input was sorted CD4+, CD8+, or CD8+CD57+ T cells (not recorded which) from PBMCs. The source is a human donor with aplastic anemia.

The CDR3 loop is CASSPMREKLFF. The CDR3 DNA is TGTGCCAGCAGCCCCATGCGAGAAAAACTGTTTTTT. This chain joins TRBV3-1 and TRBJ1-4; D not resolved. Germline lookup yields CDR1 LGHDT and CDR2 YNNKEL (reference sequence). The CDR3 runs 12 residues. Trimming removed 4 bases from V and 8 bases from J, with 8 bases in between.

This clonotype was seen ten or more times. CDR3 sequence reads: CASSVEGGRASSYNEQFF. The CDR3 coding sequence is TGTGCCAGCAGCGTAGAAGGAGGGCGGGCCAGCTCCTACAATGAGCAGTTCTTC. The V call is TRBV9, the J call TRBJ2-1; a weak D match, TRBD2 (6 bases). This CDR3 spans 18 amino acids. CDR1 SGDLS and CDR2 YYNGEE come from the germline V gene. Trimming cost V 0 bases and J 0 bases, with 16 bases left between them.

A note on this clonotype: This may stem from a read error, because a much larger clone lies one nucleotide away. The chain combines TRBV6-2 or TRBV6-3 with TRBJ1-5; a possible D gene is TRBD1 (5 bases). The germline CDR1 and CDR2 sequences are MNHEY and SVGEGT. CDR3 length: 15 amino acids. In nucleotides, the CDR3 is TGTGCCAGCAGACACCGGGACCCAACGTATCAGCTCCAGCATTTT. Its translation is CASRHRDPTYQLQHF.

The rearrangement links TRBV7-9 to TRBJ1-2; D not certain. V gave up 5 bases and J gave up 4 bases, with 8 bases separating them. There are 12 residues in the CDR3. The V gene's germline CDR1 is SEHNR and CDR2 FQNEAQ (reference sequence). CDR3 amino acids: CASSEELYGYTF. CDR3 in DNA: TGTGCCAGCAGCGAAGAACTCTATGGCTACACCTTC.

CDR3 nucleotides: TGTGCCAGCAGGGAGACCGGGACAGTTATTGGCTACACCTTC. Translation gives CASRETGTVIGYTF. J is TRBJ1-2 and V is TRBV2; 7 nucleotides agree with TRBD1. Germline V gene sequence: CDR1 SNHLY, CDR2 FYNNEI. This CDR3 comprises 14 residues. Trimming removed 6 bases from V and 7 bases from J; junction bases left unmatched: 11.

This clonotype turned up a few times. V is TRBV15 and J is TRBJ1-1; D may be TRBD1 (5 bases). Germline CDR1 and CDR2: LNHNV and YYDKDF (reference sequence). The CDR3 length is 14 residues. V shed 4 bases and J shed 8 bases, with 17 bases lying between them. The CDR3 spells CATSKPDRGREAFF. For the CDR3, the DNA is TGTGCCACCAGCAAGCCAGACAGAGGAAGAGAAGCTTTCTTT.

This clonotype was observed many times. V gene TRBV12-3 or TRBV12-4 combines with J gene TRBJ1-1; D not certain. V gave up 8 bases and J gave up 5 bases, with 12 bases separating them. CDR3 length: 12 residues. In nucleotides, the CDR3 is TGTGCCAGCCGTCCTGAGGATACTGAAGCTTTCTTT. This sequence encodes CASRPEDTEAFF.

This clonotype showed up many times. The chain has TRBV25-1 and TRBJ2-1; 10 bases line up with TRBD2. From germline, CDR1 is MGHDK and CDR2 SYGVNS. The CDR3 covers 13 residues. J gave up 12 bases and V 10 bases, and 12 bases lay outside the gene matches. Written as DNA, the CDR3 is TGTGCCACACAGCGGGAGGGCTCAACTGGGCAGTTCTTC. It encodes CATQREGSTGQFF.

Concerning this clonotype itself: It may be a read error: a sequence one base away is much more abundant. In nucleotides, the CDR3 is TGTGCCAGCATGGTTAGCATGAACACTGAAGCTTTCTTT. Encoded protein: CASMVSMNTEAFF. The rearrangement uses TRBV6-1 and TRBJ1-1; D unclear. V dropped 7 bases and J dropped 0 bases, with 9 bases sitting between them. The CDR3 is made up of 13 amino acids. From germline, CDR1 is MNHNS and CDR2 SASEGT.